The rows below give T cell receptor beta chains drawn from one sample of a study of T cells in Graves' hyperthyroidism and ophthalmopathy. TCRdb used MiXCR to reprocess the multiplex PCR reads, holding one entry per CDR3 protein. Of about 590,000 distinct CDR3 sequences listed, 15% to 18% are singletons. The material sequenced was blood. These receptor sequences come from a woman in her 30s with Graves' hyperthyroidism. Both conserved end residues are part of each CDR3. A D gene is named only where the DNA matches it firmly. Clone size is stated in some rows and not others, as once, few, many or a class when expanded.

>.|TRBV6-1|TRBJ1-2|few
CASLGDGCTF
TGTGCCAGCTTGGGGGATGGCTGCACCTTC
>.|TRBV20-1|TRBJ2-3|many
CSAQPVPDTQYF
TGCAGTGCCCAACCTGTTCCAGATACGCAGTATTTT
>.|TRBV5-1|TRBJ2-3|many
CASSLATRVWGSDTQYF
TGCGCCAGCAGCTTGGCCACCCGGGTTTGGGGGTCAGATACGCAGTATTTT
>TRBD2|TRBV20-1|TRBJ2-1|many
CSAAGGSYNEQFF
TGCAGTGCGGCGGGAGGGTCCTACAATGAGCAGTTCTTC
>.|TRBV6-2/TRBV6-3|TRBJ2-7|many
CASRSLSYEQYF
TGTGCCAGCAGATCACTTTCCTACGAGCAGTACTTC
>.|TRBV19|TRBJ1-5|few
CASSIVGRASNQPQHF
TGTGCCAGTAGTATAGTGGGCAGGGCAAGCAATCAGCCCCAGCATTTT
>TRBD1|TRBV5-1|TRBJ2-7|few
CASSPGTGRGREQYF
TGCGCCAGCAGCCCCGGGACAGGGAGGGGTCGCGAGCAGTACTTC
>.|TRBV5-1|TRBJ2-7|.
CASSLTAGHGSYEQYF
TGCGCCAGCAGCTTGACCGCGGGACATGGCTCCTACGAGCAGTACTTC
>.|TRBV6-4|TRBJ2-7|.
CASSPLPGVGEQYF
TGTGCCAGCAGTCCCCTCCCAGGGGTCGGCGAGCAGTACTTC
>TRBD2|TRBV6-2/TRBV6-3|TRBJ2-3|.
CASSLRTSGHTDTQYF
TGTGCCAGCAGTCTTCGGACTAGCGGTCACACAGATACGCAGTATTTT
>.|TRBV5-1|TRBJ1-5|.
CASSAESNQPQHF
TGCGCCAGCAGCGCGGAGAGCAATCAGCCCCAGCATTTT
>.|TRBV27|TRBJ2-1|few
CASGSLDVDEQFF
TGTGCCAGCGGGAGTCTGGACGTCGATGAGCAGTTCTTC
>.|TRBV29-1|TRBJ2-3|few
CSVEKGSLITDTQYF
TGCAGCGTTGAAAAGGGGTCCCTGATCACAGATACGCAGTATTTT
>TRBD1|TRBV30|TRBJ1-1|many
CAWKTQGAGEAFF
TGTGCCTGGAAGACACAGGGGGCGGGAGAAGCTTTCTTT
>.|TRBV20-1|TRBJ2-1|few
CSARGGENHGEQFF
TGCAGTGCTAGAGGGGGTGAGAACCACGGTGAGCAGTTCTTC
>.|TRBV15|TRBJ2-2|.
CATSRDSPPAGELFF
TGTGCCACCAGCAGAGATTCGCCGCCCGCCGGGGAGCTGTTTTTT
>.|TRBV7-3|TRBJ2-1|once
CASSFRGSYEQFF
TGTGCCAGCAGCTTCAGGGGCTCTTACGAGCAGTTCTTC
>TRBD1|TRBV4-1|TRBJ1-1|.
CASSQDWRGPYTEAFF
TGCGCCAGCAGCCAAGATTGGAGGGGGCCGTACACTGAAGCTTTCTTT
>TRBD2|TRBV6-1|TRBJ2-1|.
CASSRHPGTSAPQGINEQFF
TGTGCCAGCAGTCGACATCCCGGGACTAGCGCGCCTCAAGGGATTAATGAGCAGTTCTTC
>.|TRBV6-1|TRBJ2-5|.
CASTWHQETQYF
TGTGCCAGTACGTGGCATCAAGAGACCCAGTACTTC
>.|TRBV10-3|TRBJ2-3|many
CAIGPEVSTDTQYF
TGTGCCATCGGTCCTGAGGTCTCCACAGATACGCAGTATTTT
>.|TRBV5-1|TRBJ1-2|.
CASSLSKGVYTF
TGCGCCAGCAGCTTGAGCAAGGGGGTCTACACCTTC
>.|TRBV28|TRBJ2-7|.
CASRPPPPYEQYF
TGTGCCAGCAGACCCCCCCCGCCCTACGAGCAGTACTTC
>.|TRBV7-9|TRBJ1-2|many
CASSLGDNVSRGYTF
TGTGCCAGCAGCTTAGGGGACAACGTATCACGAGGCTACACCTTC
>.|TRBV24-1|TRBJ2-1|many
CATSDLTRGLAEYNEQFF
TGTGCCACCAGTGATCTTACCCGGGGGCTAGCGGAGTACAATGAGCAGTTCTTC
>.|TRBV7-2|TRBJ2-7|many
CASSLRGPSEQYF
TGTGCCAGCAGCTTAAGGGGCCCGAGCGAGCAGTACTTC
>.|TRBV3-1|TRBJ1-2|.
CASSLTGAKYGYTF
TGTGCCAGCAGCCTGACGGGGGCCAAATATGGCTACACCTTC
>.|TRBV3-2|TRBJ2-7|.
CASSQYGRTAVEQYF
TGTGCCAGCAGCCAATATGGGCGGACAGCTGTCGAGCAGTACTTC
>TRBD2|TRBV4-1|TRBJ2-3|.
CASSSTSGDTQYF
TGCGCCAGCAGCTCAACTAGCGGGGATACGCAGTATTTT
>TRBD2|TRBV10-3|TRBJ2-7|.
CAISSPTSGRTEQYF
TGTGCCATCAGTAGCCCGACTAGCGGGAGGACCGAGCAGTACTTC
>.|TRBV20-1|TRBJ1-4|.
CSAQEGQNEKLFF
TGCAGTGCCCAGGAAGGACAGAATGAAAAACTGTTTTTT
>TRBD2|TRBV4-1|TRBJ2-7|few
CASSGEGSTGSYEQYF
TGCGCCAGCAGTGGGGAGGGGTCGACGGGGTCCTACGAGCAGTACTTC
>.|TRBV6-2/TRBV6-3|TRBJ2-3|few
CASSYLNRVITDTQYF
TGTGCCAGCAGTTACCTTAACAGGGTGATCACAGATACGCAGTATTTT
>TRBD2|TRBV7-2|TRBJ2-1|few
CASSEGLAEINEQFF
TGTGCCAGCAGCGAGGGACTAGCGGAAATCAATGAGCAGTTCTTC
>TRBD1|TRBV7-2|TRBJ1-4|few
CASSHDRGATNEKLFF
TGTGCCAGCAGCCACGACAGGGGCGCAACTAATGAAAAACTGTTTTTT
>.|TRBV7-3|TRBJ2-7|few
CASSLSYKGEQYF
TGTGCCAGCAGCTTAAGTTATAAAGGCGAGCAGTACTTC
>.|TRBV7-9|TRBJ2-2|few
CASSLVGRGGTGELFF
TGTGCCAGCAGCTTAGTCGGCAGGGGGGGAACCGGGGAGCTGTTTTTT
>.|TRBV12-3/TRBV12-4|TRBJ2-3|many
CASGLTGAPTDTQYF
TGTGCCAGCGGCCTGACAGGAGCACCCACAGATACGCAGTATTTT
>TRBD1|TRBV30|TRBJ2-1|many
CAWSVGTGDQKFF
TGTGCCTGGAGTGTGGGGACAGGGGACCAAAAGTTCTTC
>TRBD1|TRBV6-1|TRBJ2-3|few
CASSPETQGVFADTQYF
TGTGCCAGCAGTCCAGAGACCCAGGGGGTTTTTGCAGATACGCAGTATTTT
>.|TRBV6-6|TRBJ2-1|few
CASSYLLGANEQFF
TGTGCCAGCAGTTACCTACTAGGGGCCAATGAGCAGTTCTTC
>.|TRBV12-5|TRBJ1-3|.
CASGLVSGNTIYF
TGTGCTAGTGGTTTGGTCTCTGGAAACACCATATATTTT
>TRBD1|TRBV5-1|TRBJ2-7|many
CASSMDRTYEQYF
TGCGCCAGCAGCATGGACAGGACCTACGAGCAGTACTTC
>TRBD2|TRBV5-1|TRBJ2-1|.
CASSIRTSGSFNEQFF
TGCGCCAGCAGCATAAGGACTAGCGGATCCTTCAATGAGCAGTTCTTC
>TRBD2|TRBV7-9|TRBJ2-1|many
CASLRGTSGRSTEQFF
TGTGCCAGCCTCAGGGGGACTAGCGGGAGATCAACTGAGCAGTTCTTC
>.|TRBV12-3/TRBV12-4|TRBJ2-7|many
CASSLRGQSSYEQYF
TGTGCCAGCAGTCTTCGGGGCCAAAGCTCCTACGAGCAGTACTTC
>.|TRBV20-1|TRBJ2-3|many
CSAIGAADTQYF
TGCAGTGCTATCGGGGCGGCAGATACGCAGTATTTT
>.|TRBV16|TRBJ1-3|many
CASSQSGHSGNTIYF
TGTGCCAGCAGCCAATCCGGCCACTCTGGAAACACCATATATTTT
>.|TRBV4-3|TRBJ2-1|many
CASSQRNVYNEQFF
TGCGCCAGCAGCCAACGGAACGTGTACAATGAGCAGTTCTTC
>.|TRBV2|TRBJ1-5|many
CASSDGEAGGKGQPQHF
TGTGCCAGCAGTGACGGCGAGGCGGGAGGGAAAGGTCAGCCCCAGCATTTT
>TRBD2|TRBV20-1|TRBJ2-1|.
CSARSGTSGYNEQFF
TGCAGTGCTAGATCGGGGACTAGCGGGTACAATGAGCAGTTCTTC
>TRBD2|TRBV14|TRBJ2-1|few
CASSQDQTSGSEQFF
TGTGCCAGCAGCCAAGATCAGACTAGCGGGAGTGAGCAGTTCTTC
>.|TRBV4-1|TRBJ1-2|few
CASSAHGGGGYTF
TGCGCCAGCAGCGCCCACGGTGGAGGAGGCTACACCTTC
>.|TRBV7-2|TRBJ2-3|.
CASSPRGGNSIFSTDTQYF
TGTGCCAGCAGCCCTAGAGGCGGGAATAGTATATTTAGCACAGATACGCAGTATTTT
>.|TRBV7-9|TRBJ2-1|.
CTSSSGPEQFF
TGTACCAGCAGTTCCGGGCCCGAGCAGTTCTTC
>TRBD2|TRBV6-5|TRBJ2-7|many
CASSYSTGRGDEQYF
TGTGCCAGCAGTTACTCTACCGGGAGGGGCGACGAGCAGTACTTC
>.|TRBV10-3|TRBJ2-5|many
CAISDAGATLYF
TGTGCCATCAGTGACGCTGGGGCTACGTTGTACTTC